The sequence of this TCR beta chain was determined in a study of T-cell memory formation after mild COVID-19 (dated by TCRdb to the early 2020s). With respect to the entire study: TCR sequence clusters from the two donors were largely donor specific. In a couple of donors, T-cell clones that expanded and contracted after mild COVID-19 were tracked by sequencing TCRalpha and TCRbeta repertoires over time. Two young, previously healthy adult volunteers made up the cohort, one male and one female. Broader findings and caveats from the paper: Only two mild cases were covered in the study, and larger cohorts including severe cases with pre-infection samples were considered necessary. Contracting CD4+ clones turned up mainly in the CM and EM memory subsets, whereas EMRA was where CD8+ clones were enriched. The second-wave clones that peaked on day 37 were not confirmed to be SARS-CoV-2 specific. Clones that contracted from day 15 to 85 showed balanced CD4/CD8 phenotypes, whereas a second wave of clones that expanded from day 15 to 37 leaned towards CD4+. Some responding clones were found in pre-infection memory, which suggests that pre-existing cross-reactive memory T cells took part in the SARS-CoV-2 response.

There are a few counts of this clonotype. It has no known antigen specificity. The record has no base qualities; no much larger clone is one base away. Ends trimmed: V by 3 bases, J by 1 base; bases unmatched to a gene: 7. According to the germline V gene (reference sequence), CDR1 reads LNHDA and CDR2 reads SQIVND. From cysteine to phenylalanine, the CDR3 is 17 amino acids long. Of the read, only the CDR3 DNA is kept; its 51 bases are in frame from base 1. Instrument on record: Illumina NovaSeq 6000. TCRalpha and TCRbeta cDNA libraries were built by 5'RACE with constant-segment primers, adding sample barcodes and unique molecular identifiers. RNA was extracted from every sample with Trizol reagent. Amplification of the libraries took two PCR steps, and the second step added a second sample barcode plus Illumina TruSeq adapters. The libraries were sequenced on an Illumina NovaSeq using 2 x 150 bp paired-end reads. As for the authors' bioinformatics: The reads were demultiplexed and collapsed into UMI-guided consensus sequences using migec v1.2.7. With mixcr v2.1.11, UMI consensuses were aligned to TRA and TRB V and J templates and assembled into clonotypes. Clonotypes were classified as expanded or contracted when called significant by both edgeR and NoisET, with noise models trained on biological replicates. For edgeR calls, the thresholds were a false discovery rate-adjusted p below 0.01 and a log2 fold-change of 1. PCA with hierarchical clustering of max-normalized trajectories of the 1000 most abundant clonotypes was used as exploratory dynamics analysis. Separately sequenced CD4+ and CD8+ repertoires were used to assign the CD4 or CD8 phenotype of responding clones. TCRdb took the public reads, trimmed them with fastp at Q25, ran MiXCR for clone calling and kept in-frame beta chains. Rows merge per CDR3 protein into single entries with the most common DNA and genes. These V and J calls rely on TCRdb rather than the paper's analysis. The sample table records around 200,000 distinct CDR3 sequences; over 9.5% of these occur just once. 2.5% to 3.5% of the sample rests with the top ten.

Ficoll-Paque density gradient centrifugation was used to isolate PBMCs. The TCR comes from a young man who had mild COVID-19 (a few samples of this study predate the infection). The sample titles of this study are shuffled in the database, so cell type and time point are left out; the donor was told from shared clones. The chain employs TRBV19 and TRBJ2-7, with 12 bases matching TRBD1. Specimen: PBMCs or a T cell subset sorted from them (not recorded which). The DNA reads as follows: TGTGCCAGTAGTATTCTGTCGGGACAGGGGGCTTCCTACGAGCAGTACTTC. It codes for CASSILSGQGASYEQYF.